Following are 29 T cell receptor beta chains from one sample sequenced in a study of cytomegalovirus exposure and HLA in healthy donors. The assay was immunoSEQ multiplex PCR, and TCRdb's table has in-frame clones only and misses some. The sample contains about 330,000 clones, 70% to 90% of which appear only once. Sample: PBMCs. These receptors were collected from a woman under 30 in good health and CMV-seronegative.

The rearrangement links TRBV15 to TRBJ2-1, with a weak D call TRBD1 (6 bases). This CDR3 is 17 amino acids long. Trimming left V 0 bases short and J 0 bases short, with 12 bases between. The germline gives CDR1 LNHNV, CDR2 YYDKDF (reference sequence). CDR3 loop: CATSRDAGVSSYNEQFF. The CDR3 DNA follows: TGTGCCACCAGCAGAGATGCAGGGGTGAGCTCCTACAATGAGCAGTTCTTC. The complete variable domain, with remaining parts taken from reference TRBV15 and TRBJ2-1, reads DAMVIQNPRYQVTQFGKPVTLSCSQTLNHNVMYWYQQKSSQAPKLLFHYYDKDFNNEADTPDNFQSRRPNTSFCFLDIRSPGLGDTAMYLCATSRDAGVSSYNEQFFGPGTRLTVL.

The rearrangement joins TRBV5-1 to TRBJ1-2; 7 bases are shared with TRBD1. Trimming at V came to 1 base and at J to 8 bases, leaving 14 bases not matched to a gene. The CDR3 is 16 amino acids. Germline CDR1 SGHRS, CDR2 YFSETQ. Here the CDR3 reads CASSLQLQQGRRGYTF. DNA of the CDR3: TGCGCCAGCAGCTTGCAGCTCCAACAGGGGCGTCGGGGCTACACCTTC.

The chain has TRBV5-1 and TRBJ2-7, with 10 nucleotides matching TRBD1. The germline V gene encodes CDR1 SGHRS and CDR2 YFSETQ. V was clipped by 4 bases and J by 7 bases; unmatched bases: 8. The CDR3 loop spans 14 amino acids. The DNA of the CDR3 is TGCGCCAGCAGCCCGGGACAGGGGATGAGGGAGCAGTACTTC. Protein product: CASSPGQGMREQYF.

This rearrangement joins TRBV5-4 to TRBJ2-3; 8 nucleotides agree with TRBD2. The germline gives CDR1 SGHNT, CDR2 YYREEE (reference sequence). CDR3 length: 15 amino acids. V shed 1 base and J 4 bases; nucleotides not matched to a gene: 5. CDR3 amino acids: CASSLSGGPSDTQYF. In DNA form, the CDR3 reads TGTGCCAGCAGCTTGTCGGGAGGGCCATCAGATACGCAGTATTTT.

V is TRBV28 and J is TRBJ2-1; D unresolved. Germline CDR1 MDHEN, CDR2 SYDVKM. The V and J ends lost 5 bases and 2 bases respectively, with 7 bases between them. The length of the CDR3 is 13 residues. CDR3 in DNA: TGTGCCAGCAGTACAACAGCCTACAATGAGCAGTTCTTC. It codes for CASSTTAYNEQFF.

The chain combines TRBV5-4 with TRBJ2-7; 10 bases fit TRBD1. There are 16 residues in the CDR3. Germline CDR1 reads SGHNT; CDR2 reads YYREEE (reference sequence). After removal of 1 base from V and 5 bases from J, the junction contained 9 bases not matched to a gene. The CDR3 coding sequence is TGTGCCAGCAGCTTGCCCGGCGGGACAGGGGACAACGAGCAGTACTTC. Amino acids: CASSLPGGTGDNEQYF.

The J gene is TRBJ2-7, the V gene TRBV4-3; D might be TRBD1 (5 bases). This CDR3 has 16 residues. CDR1 and CDR2 from the germline V gene are LGHNA and YSLEER. V was cut by 0 bases and J by 3 bases, with 15 bases left in between. The CDR3 here is CASSQDYPGPSYEQYF. The CDR3 DNA reads TGCGCCAGCAGCCAAGACTATCCAGGGCCTAGCTACGAGCAGTACTTC.

The genes are TRBV4-3 and TRBJ2-1; 10 nucleotides align to TRBD2. The germline V gene encodes CDR1 LGHNA and CDR2 YSLEER. J lost 7 bases, V lost 0 bases, and 6 bases had no gene match. The CDR3 has 16 residues. The DNA of the CDR3 is TGCGCCAGCAGCCAAGAAAAGGGACTAGCGTTTAATGAGCAGTTCTTC. As protein: CASSQEKGLAFNEQFF.

The chain recombines TRBV4-3 with TRBJ2-1; possibly TRBD1 for D (6 bases). V was cut by 1 base and J by 8 bases, with 12 bases left in between. The germline CDR1 and CDR2 sequences are LGHNA and YSLEER. The CDR3 consists of 14 residues. This chain's CDR3 is CASSQGPQGYEQFF. The CDR3 region has the DNA TGCGCCAGCAGCCAAGGCCCCCAGGGGTATGAGCAGTTCTTC.

This chain uses TRBV5-6 with TRBJ2-7, with 15 bases fitting TRBD2. The CDR3 loop spans 19 amino acids. The germline gives CDR1 SGHDT, CDR2 YYEEEE. The V gene end was trimmed by 2 bases and the J gene end by 6 bases; junction bases not matched to a gene: 15. In DNA form, the CDR3 reads TGTGCCAGCAGCTTCTCAAATCACTACCGGACTAGCGGGAGGGGCGAGCAGTACTTC. This sequence encodes CASSFSNHYRTSGRGEQYF.

The genes are TRBV27 and TRBJ2-7; 12 bases line up with TRBD1. Germline CDR1 is MNHEY and CDR2 is SMNVEV (reference sequence). V was pared by 2 bases and J by 5 bases, with 1 base of the junction left unmatched. CDR3 size: 14 residues. The CDR3 protein is CASSLGTGGDEQYF. CDR3 coding DNA: TGTGCCAGCAGTTTAGGGACAGGGGGCGACGAGCAGTACTTC.

The rearrangement links TRBV7-9 to TRBJ2-1, with D unclear. Trimming took 5 bases from V and 7 from J, leaving 6 bases between them. The CDR3 is 11 amino acids. Germline values: CDR1 SEHNR, CDR2 FQNEAQ (reference sequence). The CDR3 loop reads CASSLKNEQFF. The CDR3 DNA follows: TGTGCCAGCAGCCTAAAAAATGAGCAGTTCTTC.

The J gene is TRBJ1-1, the V gene TRBV28; 10 bases agree with TRBD1. With 10 bases clipped from V and 4 bases from J, the junction kept 9 bases outside the gene matches. The CDR3 totals 14 residues. The V gene's germline CDR1 is MDHEN and CDR2 SYDVKM. The CDR3 sequence: CAIQTGQGITEAFF. The CDR3 bases are TGTGCCATCCAGACGGGACAGGGGATCACTGAAGCTTTCTTT.

The genes are TRBV28 and TRBJ1-5; weak D call: TRBD1 (6 bases). The CDR3 loop spans 15 amino acids. The V end was cut by 7 bases, the J end by 7 bases, with 20 bases between. Germline lookup yields CDR1 MDHEN and CDR2 SYDVKM. The CDR3, as DNA: TGTGCCAGCAATACCCCACAGGGTTGGGGACAGCCCCAGCATTTT. This codes for CASNTPQGWGQPQHF.

J is TRBJ2-3 and V is TRBV7-2; TRBD2 matches 13 bases. This CDR3 spans 17 amino acids. The junction had 5 bases not matched to a gene; V was cut back by 5 bases and J by 0 bases. Germline lookup yields CDR1 SGHTA and CDR2 FQGNSA. CDR3 nucleotide sequence: TGTGCCAGCAGCCCTACTAGCGGGAGGGCTAGCACAGATACGCAGTATTTT. As protein: CASSPTSGRASTDTQYF.

The chain recombines TRBV27 with TRBJ2-1; a weak D match, TRBD2 (6 bases). Trimming stripped 5 bases from V and 2 bases from J, with 13 bases between. The germline V gene has CDR1 MNHEY and CDR2 SMNVEV (reference sequence). This CDR3 contains 15 residues. CDR3: CASSPLTSAYNEQFF. Written as DNA, the CDR3 is TGTGCCAGCAGTCCGTTGACTAGTGCCTACAATGAGCAGTTCTTC.

V usage is TRBV10-3 and J usage is TRBJ2-5; 10 bases are a match to TRBD2. With 0 bases clipped from V and 0 bases from J, the junction kept 16 bases outside the gene matches. This CDR3 has 21 amino acids. Germline lookup yields CDR1 ENHRY and CDR2 SYGVKD. The CDR3 loop reads CAISESKAEASGSAYQETQYF. In DNA form, the CDR3 reads TGTGCCATCAGTGAGTCGAAGGCAGAGGCTAGCGGGAGCGCGTACCAAGAGACCCAGTACTTC.

V and J are TRBV11-1 and TRBJ2-7, with 7 bases that match TRBD2. J gave up 5 bases and V 4 bases, and 11 bases lay outside the gene matches. The CDR3 contains 15 residues. CDR1 and CDR2 (germline): SGHAT, FQDESV (reference sequence). The CDR3 protein is CASSSLGRGGHEQYF. In nucleotides, the CDR3 is TGTGCCAGCAGCTCCTTAGGGAGGGGTGGTCACGAGCAGTACTTC.

CDR3 region: CASRGRGWTEAFF. The CDR3 region has the DNA TGTGCCAGCAGAGGAAGGGGGTGGACTGAAGCTTTCTTT. This chain joins TRBV5-6 and TRBJ1-1; D might be TRBD1 (6 bases). There are 13 residues in the CDR3. Trimming took off 5 bases at V and 5 bases at J, with 13 bases between the two ends. Germline CDR1 and CDR2: SGHDT and YYEEEE. The complete variable domain, with remaining parts taken from reference TRBV5-6 and TRBJ1-1, reads DAGVTQSPTHLIKTRGQQVTLRCSPKSGHDTVSWYQQALGQGPQFIFQYYEEEERQRGNFPDRFSGHQFPNYSSELNVNALLLGDSALYLCASRGRGWTEAFFGQGTRLTVV.

The CDR3 DNA follows: TGTGCCACCAGCAGAACACGGGACTCCTACAATGAGCAGTTCTTC. It yields the protein CATSRTRDSYNEQFF. The chain recombines TRBV15 with TRBJ2-1; D might be TRBD2 (5 bases). The CDR3 contains 15 residues. V lost 2 bases and J 0 bases, leaving 8 bases between the germline ends. CDR1 is LNHNV, CDR2 YYDKDF, per germline (reference sequence).

This clone has a single count. The chain recombines TRBV4-1 with TRBJ1-4; TRBD1 is a possible D gene (6 bases). The CDR3 extends over 14 amino acids. Per germline, CDR1 MGHRA and CDR2 YSYEKL. Between the trimmed V and J ends, which lost 1 base and 10 bases, there was a span of 13 bases. The CDR3 nucleotides are TGCGCCAGCAGCCAAGGAGTCGTAGGGGGAAAACTGTTTTTT. Translated, it gives CASSQGVVGGKLFF.

The chain joins TRBV6-5 to TRBJ1-2, with a tentative D call TRBD1 (6 bases). Germline CDR1 reads MNHEY; CDR2 reads SVGAGI. This CDR3 region has 15 residues. Trimming shortened V by 0 bases and J by 6 bases, and 14 bases separated the two germline ends. The CDR3 loop is CASSYSAGDTDGYTF. DNA for the CDR3: TGTGCCAGCAGTTACTCGGCCGGGGACACGGATGGCTACACCTTC.

The chain uses TRBV4-1 and TRBJ2-2; 13 bases line up with TRBD2. V was clipped by 5 bases and J by 4 bases; unmatched bases: 16. Germline loops: CDR1 MGHRA, CDR2 YSYEKL. CDR3 length: 20 amino acids. CDR3 loop: CASSSRTSGRIARGTGELFF. In DNA, the CDR3 is TGCGCCAGCAGCTCCCGGACTAGCGGGAGAATTGCGCGAGGCACCGGGGAGCTGTTTTTT.

The chain combines TRBV29-1 with TRBJ2-7, with a tentative D call TRBD1 (6 bases). The V gene's germline CDR1 is SQVTM and CDR2 ANQGSEA. CDR3 length: 14 amino acids. Trimming removed 6 bases at V and 2 bases at J, with 17 bases between. In DNA, the CDR3 is TGCAGCGTATCCAACCAGGGGCAGCCCTACGAGCAGTACTTC. Translated: CSVSNQGQPYEQYF.

This clone was seen once. The chain uses TRBV11-2 and TRBJ2-7; 9 bases map to TRBD2. Germline V gives CDR1 SGHAT, CDR2 FQNNGV. J lost 5 bases, V lost 2 bases, and 10 bases had no gene match. The CDR3 has 16 amino acids. As DNA, the CDR3 is TGTGCCAGCAGCTTACTCCGAATGCTAGCGGGGAACGAGCAGTACTTC. Residues: CASSLLRMLAGNEQYF.

The chain recombines TRBV30 with TRBJ2-3, with 7 bases matching TRBD2. Per germline, CDR1 GTSNPN and CDR2 SVGIG (reference sequence). This CDR3 contains 14 residues. Trimming cost V 8 bases and J 4 bases; bases outside gene matches: 12. CDR3 amino acids: CAGGEGPSPDTQYF. The CDR3 DNA reads as TGTGCCGGGGGGGAGGGGCCCTCGCCAGATACGCAGTATTTT.

The chain links TRBV2 to TRBJ1-2; D ambiguous. This CDR3 region has 13 residues. The V gene's germline CDR1 is SNHLY and CDR2 FYNNEI. V lost 6 bases and J lost 4, with 12 bases in between. For the CDR3, the DNA is TGTGCCAGCAGCGCGACGGCTAGCTATGGCTACACCTTC. Its translation is CASSATASYGYTF.

This rearrangement joins TRBV13 to TRBJ1-1; the D is unclear. From germline, CDR1 is PRHDT and CDR2 FYEKMQ (reference sequence). The CDR3 totals 16 residues. Trimming stripped 0 bases from V and 3 bases from J, with 14 bases between. The CDR3 is CASSLGYTPRDTEAFF. The DNA of the CDR3 is TGTGCCAGCAGCTTAGGTTACACCCCTCGGGACACTGAAGCTTTCTTT.

In this sample, this clone turned up once. This chain links TRBV7-6 with TRBJ1-2; 11 positions match TRBD1. Germline CDR1 and CDR2: SGHVS and FNYEAQ. This CDR3 has 14 residues. Germline trimming cut 5 bases from V and 8 bases from J; bases unmatched to any gene: 7. CDR3 in amino acids: CASSRGQGAWGYTF. In nucleotides, the CDR3 is TGTGCCAGCAGCCGCGGACAGGGGGCGTGGGGCTACACCTTC.